A few counts support the clone carrying this T cell receptor (beta chain). Its antigen is unidentified. Looked up from germline, CDR1 is MNHEY and CDR2 is SVGAGI. CDR3 size: 14 residues. V lost 5 bases to trimming and J lost 4 bases; unmatched junction nucleotides: 6. This specimen belongs to a study of T cell responses to AZD1222 COVID-19 vaccine. Study results and caveats: At study baseline, merely several AZD1222 recipients were seropositive. The donor cohort was predominantly white British with a female majority, and clonal diversity may have been underestimated. Across spike, vaccine-associated CD4 TCRs were found, dominant at 160-218 and 743-854.

Generated by immunoSEQ multiplex PCR, the TCRdb table keeps only in-frame clones and is missing some. The sample yields about 14,000 clones, less than 85% seen once. This receptor was taken from an adult who received the AZD1222 COVID-19 vaccine. The sequences come from peripheral blood, collected 28 days after the second AZD1222 dose. The V and J genes are TRBV6-5 and TRBJ2-7; 9 nucleotides match TRBD1. Written as DNA, the CDR3 is TGTGCCAGCAGTCCGGGACAGGGTAGATACGAGCAGTACTTC. Its protein product is CASSPGQGRYEQYF.